This T cell receptor beta chain was found in a study of regulatory T cells in long-lasting Graves disease. Whole-study results and caveats: Analysis covered peripheral blood alone, not thyroid tissue. Newly diagnosed patients shared 950 to 1,000 public clonotypes; persistent patients shared around 2,500. When disease was persistent, TRBV28, TRBJ1-2 and TRBJ2-5 were the favored segments.

This clonotype was seen repeatedly, ten times or more. Its target is unknown. The authors built TCR beta libraries using iRepertoire HTBI primers and Arm-PCR of CDR3 regions. In TCRdb, the multiplex PCR reads were re-called with MiXCR into one record per CDR3 protein. The top ten clones hold approximately 15% of a sample with under 300,000 distinct CDR3 sequences, 20% of them seen once. Time point defined: newly diagnosed GD, antithyroid drugs for less than 3 months. PBMCs provided the RNA from which the TCR library was made. The diagnosis of Graves' disease used American Thyroid Association guidelines. The CDR3 runs to 15 residues. The germline V gene has CDR1 SGHDN and CDR2 FVKESK. V dropped 3 bases and J dropped 9 bases, with 21 bases sitting between them.

This chain uses TRBV14 with TRBJ2-7; D is possibly TRBD1 or TRBD2 (5 bases each). This clonotype was sampled from a female donor with Graves disease. Here the sequenced sample was peripheral blood mononuclear cells (PBMCs), taken at new diagnosis, from a patient treated with antithyroid drugs. The CDR3 DNA sequence: TGTGCCAGCAGCCACGGCATCCGGGACCCAAATGGGCAGTACTTC. Protein product: CASSHGIRDPNGQYF. The full variable domain, in which reference TRBV14 and TRBJ2-7 provide the parts outside the CDR3, is EAGVTQFPSHSVIEKGQTVTLRCDPISGHDNLYWYRRVMGKEIKFLLHFVKESKQDESGMPNNRFLAERTGGTYSTLKVQPAELEDSGVYFCASSHGIRDPNGQYFGPGTRLTVT.